The clone carrying this TCR beta chain was found a few times. The antigen remains unidentified. This entry comes from a study of cytomegalovirus exposure and HLA in healthy donors. PCR primers comprised 60 Vbeta and 13 Jbeta primers. Sequencing used immunoSEQ multiplex PCR; TCRdb keeps in-frame clones, though not all of them. Of 170,000 or so clones listed, 65% to 85% are singletons. Findings and caveats of the study: Diagnosis of cytomegalovirus status made by the classifier reportedly showed high specificity and sensitivity.

The sample comprised PBMCs. The TCR was taken from a man aged 60 to 75 in good health and CMV-seronegative.

The CDR3 DNA sequence: TGTGCCAGTAGACACCGGGACAGGGTGAATCAGCCCCAGCATTTT. Its translation: CASRHRDRVNQPQHF. The chain recombines TRBV19 with TRBJ1-5; 9 nucleotides match TRBD1. V lost 6 bases to trimming and J lost 4 bases; unmatched junction nucleotides: 7. Germline loops: CDR1 LNHDA, CDR2 SQIVND (reference sequence). This CDR3 region has 15 residues.